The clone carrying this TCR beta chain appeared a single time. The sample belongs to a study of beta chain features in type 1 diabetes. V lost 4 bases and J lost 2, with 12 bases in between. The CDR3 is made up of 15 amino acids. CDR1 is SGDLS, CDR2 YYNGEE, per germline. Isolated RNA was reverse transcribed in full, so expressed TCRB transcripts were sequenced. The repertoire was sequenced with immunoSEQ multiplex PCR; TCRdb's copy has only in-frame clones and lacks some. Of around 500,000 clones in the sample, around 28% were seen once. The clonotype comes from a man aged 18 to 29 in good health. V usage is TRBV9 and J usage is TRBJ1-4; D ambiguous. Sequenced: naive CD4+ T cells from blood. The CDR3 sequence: CASSPSPYTNEKLFF. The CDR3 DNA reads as TGTGCCAGCAGCCCCTCTCCGTATACTAATGAAAAACTGTTTTTT.